Listed below are T cell receptor beta chains from one sample, sequenced in a study of Ad26.COV2.S vaccination and SARS-CoV-2 variants. TCRdb's copy holds only in-frame clones and misses some; the assay was immunoSEQ multiplex PCR. The data hold 380,000 or so clones, with around nine tenths observed a single time. Specimen: peripheral blood, collected in a trial of Ad26.COV2.S vaccine versus placebo. Receptor source: a person between 18 and 60 years old who received the Ad26.COV2.S COVID-19 vaccine or a placebo. Each CDR3 is given with its conserved first and last residue. Each record gives: V gene, J gene, clone size, CDR3 protein. Clone size is given for some rows only: seen once, a few or many times, or a class if the clone is expanded.

V gene: TRBV6-2/TRBV6-3
J gene: TRBJ2-3
clone size: NA
CDR3 protein: CASSFPLGQGASSTDTQYF

V gene: TRBV28
J gene: TRBJ1-5
clone size: few
CDR3 protein: CASRAPGGDQPQHF

V gene: TRBV28
J gene: TRBJ2-3
clone size: NA
CDR3 protein: CASSFAGGHQDTQYF

V gene: TRBV6-2/TRBV6-3
J gene: TRBJ1-1
clone size: NA
CDR3 protein: CASSNRQGAIDTEAFF

V gene: TRBV20-1
J gene: TRBJ2-1
clone size: NA
CDR3 protein: CSGKGHEQFF

V gene: TRBV15
J gene: TRBJ2-5
clone size: NA
CDR3 protein: CATSGDGDQETQYF

V gene: TRBV9
J gene: TRBJ2-1
clone size: once
CDR3 protein: CASSAGTGGADEQFF

V gene: TRBV11-2
J gene: TRBJ1-1
clone size: NA
CDR3 protein: CASSPGTGATPQYTEAFF

V gene: TRBV12-3/TRBV12-4
J gene: TRBJ2-4
clone size: few
CDR3 protein: CASSVAKNIQYF

V gene: TRBV12-5
J gene: TRBJ2-5
clone size: NA
CDR3 protein: CASGLGLAGAGETQYF

V gene: TRBV19
J gene: TRBJ2-1
clone size: NA
CDR3 protein: CASMGGSNEQFF

V gene: TRBV5-1
J gene: TRBJ2-3
clone size: few
CDR3 protein: CASSFRGYSTDTQYF